Described below is a single T cell receptor beta chain sequence and its context. Its antigen remains unidentified. The data derive from a study of beta chain features in type 1 diabetes. Study-wide points: Insertions at VDJ junctions were less frequent in type 1 diabetes patients. These patients also deleted more nucleotides at the same junctions. Moderate but significant shortening of TCRB CDR3s was recorded in all four CD4+ subsets from Type 1 diabetes patients. For patients and controls alike, PCR might favor shorter templates to the same degree.

This CDR3 has 13 amino acids. V gave up 1 base and J gave up 1 base, with 2 bases separating them. Germline-derived CDR1 and CDR2 are SGHTA and FQGTGA. Every bit of the isolated RNA underwent reverse transcription, so sequencing read expressed TCRB transcripts. Profiling relied on immunoSEQ multiplex PCR, and the TCRdb table lists in-frame clones only, not all of them. The sample lists about 320,000 clones, around 13% occurring once. The sequence was obtained from a man between 25 and 39 years old in good health. Sequenced material: central memory CD4+ T cells from blood. The V gene is TRBV7-3, the J gene TRBJ2-4; D is unresolved. The DNA of the CDR3 is TGTGCCAGCAGCTTAAATGCCAAAAACATTCAGTACTTC. It yields the protein CASSLNAKNIQYF.